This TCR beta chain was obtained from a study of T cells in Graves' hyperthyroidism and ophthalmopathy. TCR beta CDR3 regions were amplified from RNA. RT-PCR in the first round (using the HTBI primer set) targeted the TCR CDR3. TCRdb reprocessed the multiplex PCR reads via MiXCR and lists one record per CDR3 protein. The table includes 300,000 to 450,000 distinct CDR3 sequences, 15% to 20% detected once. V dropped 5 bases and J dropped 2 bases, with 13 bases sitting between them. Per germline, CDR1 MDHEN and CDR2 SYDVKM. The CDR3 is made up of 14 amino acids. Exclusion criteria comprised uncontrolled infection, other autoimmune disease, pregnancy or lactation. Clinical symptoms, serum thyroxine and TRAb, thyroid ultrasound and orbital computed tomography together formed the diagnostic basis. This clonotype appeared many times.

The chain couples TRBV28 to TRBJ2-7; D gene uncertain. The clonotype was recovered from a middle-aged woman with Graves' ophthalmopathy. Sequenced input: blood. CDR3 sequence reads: CASSLEGGPYEQYF. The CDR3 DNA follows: TGTGCCAGCAGTCTTGAAGGCGGTCCCTACGAGCAGTACTTC.